This TCR beta chain comes out of a study of T cells after yellow fever vaccination. The germline CDR1 and CDR2 sequences are SGHTA and FQGNSA. The CDR3 is made up of 12 amino acids. V lost 1 base to trimming and J lost 9 bases, with 7 bases between them. This clonotype has more than one count but fewer than ten. As TCR cDNA was made by 5'RACE template switching, a universal primer site and UMIs were added. MiXCR, run by TCRdb on the 5' RACE reads, gives a single entry per CDR3 protein. The top ten hold about 15% of the sample, which has 350,000 to 450,000 distinct CDR3 sequences, over 5% seen once. This specimen was PBMCs, taken 5 days after the yellow fever booster vaccination. This chain connects TRBV7-2 to TRBJ2-1, with no clear D. The sequence came from a man in his thirties or forties who received the YFV17D yellow fever vaccine. CDR3 residues: CASSLDYGEQFF. The DNA of the CDR3 is TGTGCCAGCAGCTTAGATTATGGTGAGCAGTTCTTC.